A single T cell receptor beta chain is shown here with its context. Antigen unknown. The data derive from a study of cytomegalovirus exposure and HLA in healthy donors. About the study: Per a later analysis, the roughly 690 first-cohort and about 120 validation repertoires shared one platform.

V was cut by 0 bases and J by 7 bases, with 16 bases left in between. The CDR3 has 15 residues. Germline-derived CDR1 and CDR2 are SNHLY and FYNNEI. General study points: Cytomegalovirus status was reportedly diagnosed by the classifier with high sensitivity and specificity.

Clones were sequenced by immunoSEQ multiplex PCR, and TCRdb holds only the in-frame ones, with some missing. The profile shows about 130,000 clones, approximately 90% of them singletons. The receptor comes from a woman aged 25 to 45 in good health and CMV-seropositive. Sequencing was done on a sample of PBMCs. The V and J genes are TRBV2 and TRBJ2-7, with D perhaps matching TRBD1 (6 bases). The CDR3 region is CASSEALQGEEEQYF. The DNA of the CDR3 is TGTGCCAGCAGTGAAGCGCTACAGGGAGAGGAGGAGCAGTACTTC.